These 22 T cell receptor beta chains came from one sample sequenced in a study of T cells in Graves' hyperthyroidism and ophthalmopathy. There were TCR beta CDR3 regions amplified from RNA transcripts. The HTBI primer set was used in a first-round RT-PCR of the TCR CDR3. TCRdb fed the multiplex PCR reads into MiXCR, producing one record per CDR3 protein. The sample yields about 250,000 distinct CDR3 sequences, approximately 23% seen once. The sample comprised blood. These TCRs come from a man aged 25-45 years with Graves' ophthalmopathy.

The J gene is TRBJ2-5, the V gene TRBV6-1; 8 nucleotides line up with TRBD1. The V and J ends lost 6 bases and 1 base, in that order; junction bases with no gene match: 7. The CDR3 runs to 15 residues. Germline CDR1 is MNHNS and CDR2 is SASEGT. The CDR3 region is CASRSRTGSQETQYF. The CDR3 DNA sequence: TGTGCCAGCAGAAGTAGGACAGGGAGCCAAGAGACCCAGTACTTC.

This clonotype was counted at least ten times. The chain couples TRBV2 to TRBJ1-6, with D possibly TRBD1 on 5 matching bases. The V gene's germline CDR1 is SNHLY and CDR2 FYNNEI. CDR3 length: 15 residues. V lost 8 bases and J 0 bases, leaving 11 bases between the germline ends. CDR3 amino acids: CASGAGSSYNSPLHF. CDR3 coding DNA: TGTGCCAGCGGTGCAGGGAGCTCCTATAATTCACCCCTCCACTTT.

V gene TRBV11-3 combines with J gene TRBJ2-1; tentatively, D is TRBD1 or TRBD2 (5 bases each). Germline CDR1 reads SGHNT; CDR2 reads YENEEA. Trimming took off 2 bases at V and 5 bases at J, with 13 bases between the two ends. The CDR3 totals 15 residues. CDR3 sequence: CASSLTRDGHNEQFF. CDR3 DNA sequence: TGTGCCAGCAGCTTAACCCGGGACGGACACAATGAGCAGTTCTTC.

The rearrangement links TRBV9 to TRBJ2-1, with D hard to call. Trimming pared 0 bases from V and 3 bases from J, leaving 7 bases between. Germline V CDR1 and CDR2: SGDLS, YYNGEE. The CDR3 sequence is 14 residues long. The CDR3 bases are TGTGCCAGCAGCGTAGGTTTTCGCTACAATGAGCAGTTCTTC. Translated, it gives CASSVGFRYNEQFF.

The chain uses TRBV30 and TRBJ2-1, with D possibly matching TRBD2 (6 bases). The CDR3 is made up of 14 amino acids. Germline CDR1 GTSNPN, CDR2 SVGIG (reference sequence). V was trimmed by 4 bases and J by 3 bases, leaving 13 bases between them. The CDR3 is CAWTRAGNYNEQFF. DNA of the CDR3: TGTGCCTGGACTAGGGCGGGGAACTACAATGAGCAGTTCTTC.

There are many counts of this clonotype. The rearrangement joins TRBV3-1 to TRBJ1-2; D gene uncertain. V shed 6 bases and J shed 4 bases, with 15 bases lying between them. In germline, CDR1 is LGHDT, CDR2 YNNKEL (reference sequence). CDR3 length equals 14 residues. CDR3 region: CASRGRISLYGYTF. As DNA, the CDR3 is TGTGCCAGCAGGGGCAGGATTTCTCTCTATGGCTACACCTTC. The whole variable domain, filled in from reference TRBV3-1 and TRBJ1-2, reads DTAVSQTPKYLVTQMGNDKSIKCEQNLGHDTMYWYKQDSKKFLKIMFSYNNKELIINETVPNRFSPKSPDKAHLNLHINSLELGDSAVYFCASRGRISLYGYTFGSGTRLTVV.

This clonotype has just a few counts. This chain uses TRBV2 with TRBJ1-5; D may be TRBD1 (6 bases). CDR1 is SNHLY, CDR2 FYNNEI, per germline. The V end was cut by 4 bases, the J end by 5 bases, with 15 bases between. The CDR3 runs to 15 residues. Written as DNA, the CDR3 is TGTGCCAGCAGTGTAGGGGTCAGGGGCTATCAGCCCCAGCATTTT. Translation gives CASSVGVRGYQPQHF.

This clonotype was counted between two and nine times. This chain joins TRBV19 and TRBJ1-5, with a tentative D call TRBD1 (6 bases). V lost 6 bases, J lost 3 bases, and 18 bases lay in between. There are 16 residues in the CDR3. Germline-derived CDR1 and CDR2 are LNHDA and SQIVND (reference sequence). In DNA form, the CDR3 reads TGTGCCAGTAGGGTTTCCGACAGGACGGTCAATCAGCCCCAGCATTTT. Amino acids: CASRVSDRTVNQPQHF.

There are a few counts of this clonotype. This sequence joins TRBV7-2 and TRBJ1-5, with D perhaps TRBD1 (6 bases). The CDR3 is 15 residues long. The V end was cut by 3 bases, the J end by 4 bases, with 13 bases between. CDR1 SGHTA and CDR2 FQGNSA come from the germline V gene. This CDR3 reads CASSFRGGSNQPQHF. The CDR3 bases are TGTGCCAGCAGCTTTCGAGGGGGATCAAATCAGCCCCAGCATTTT. Looking up the rest from reference TRBV7-2 and TRBJ1-5 gives the full variable domain: GAGVSQSPSNKVTEKGKDVELRCDPISGHTALYWYRQSLGQGLEFLIYFQGNSAPDKSGLPSDRFSAERTGGSVSTLTIQRTQQEDSAVYLCASSFRGGSNQPQHFGDGTRLSIL.

This clonotype was recorded many times. This rearrangement joins TRBV19 to TRBJ2-4, with 7 bases that match TRBD2. Trimming cost V 4 bases and J 6 bases; bases outside gene matches: 0. The CDR3 consists of 12 residues. CDR1 and CDR2 from the germline V gene are LNHDA and SQIVND (reference sequence). The CDR3 is CASSSGRNIQYF. The CDR3, as DNA: TGTGCCAGTAGTAGCGGGAGAAACATTCAGTACTTC. Full variable domain (outside the CDR3, taken from reference TRBV19 and TRBJ2-4): DGGITQSPKYLFRKEGQNVTLSCEQNLNHDAMYWYRQDPGQGLRLIYYSQIVNDFQKGDIAEGYSVSREKKESFPLTVTSAQKNPTAFYLCASSSGRNIQYFGAGTRLSVL.

V usage is TRBV24-1 and J usage is TRBJ2-1, with D tentatively TRBD2 (6 bases). The ends were cut back, 5 bases at V and 4 bases at J, with 14 bases in the middle. The CDR3 length is 15 residues. From germline, CDR1 is KGHDR and CDR2 SFDVKD. As DNA, the CDR3 is TGTGCCACCAGTGCGAGCGGGCTACGGTACAATGAGCAGTTCTTC. As protein: CATSASGLRYNEQFF.

This clonotype was detected only a few times. The rearrangement links TRBV2 to TRBJ2-2; D not resolved. V was clipped by 2 bases and J by 0 bases, with 4 bases between them. This CDR3 is 14 amino acids long. From germline, CDR1 is SNHLY and CDR2 FYNNEI. The CDR3 sequence is CASSEPANTGELFF. The CDR3 region has the DNA TGTGCCAGCAGTGAACCTGCGAACACCGGGGAGCTGTTTTTT. Full variable domain (rest looked up from reference TRBV2 and TRBJ2-2): EPEVTQTPSHQVTQMGQEVILRCVPISNHLYFYWYRQILGQKVEFLVSFYNNEISEKSEIFDDQFSVERPDGSNFTLKIRSTKLEDSAMYFCASSEPANTGELFFGEGSRLTVL.

This clonotype has only a few counts. The J gene is TRBJ1-6, the V gene TRBV4-2, with a tentative D call TRBD1 (5 bases). This CDR3 has 17 residues. V was cut by 4 bases and J by 3 bases, with 16 bases left in between. Germline V CDR1 and CDR2: LGHNA, YNFKEQ. CDR3 amino acids: CASSPGFRGLYNSPLHF. CDR3 DNA: TGTGCCAGCAGCCCAGGGTTTCGCGGGCTCTATAATTCACCCCTCCACTTT.

This clonotype was seen many times. The CDR3 sequence is CASSLEYQAYNEQFF. CDR3 coding DNA: TGTGCCAGCAGCTTAGAGTATCAGGCCTACAATGAGCAGTTCTTC. J is TRBJ2-1 and V is TRBV11-3, with no clear D. With 0 bases removed from V and 2 bases from J, the gap between germline ends came to 8 bases. CDR3 size: 15 residues. Germline V gene sequence: CDR1 SGHNT, CDR2 YENEEA.

This chain links TRBV6-2 or TRBV6-3 with TRBJ2-4; a possible D gene is TRBD1 (6 bases). The CDR3 totals 21 residues. Trimming shortened V by 0 bases and J by 2 bases, and 26 bases separated the two germline ends. Germline loops: CDR1 MNHEY, CDR2 SVGEGT. CDR3 amino acids: CASSYSLSGGAFKMSKNIQYF. CDR3 DNA: TGTGCCAGCAGTTACTCTCTGTCTGGGGGCGCGTTTAAAATGTCCAAAAACATTCAGTACTTC.

The V call is TRBV28, the J call TRBJ2-6; no firm D call. The CDR3 is 16 amino acids. Germline values: CDR1 MDHEN, CDR2 SYDVKM. Trimming cost V 4 bases and J 0 bases, with 10 bases left between them. CDR3 in amino acids: CASSSLGLSGANVLTF. DNA of the CDR3: TGTGCCAGCAGTTCACTCGGCCTCTCTGGGGCCAACGTCCTGACTTTC. The full variable domain, its missing parts supplied by reference TRBV28 and TRBJ2-6, is DVKVTQSSRYLVKRTGEKVFLECVQDMDHENMFWYRQDPGLGLRLIYFSYDVKMKEKGDIPEGYSVSREKKERFSLILESASTNQTSMYLCASSSLGLSGANVLTFGAGSRLTVL.

V gene TRBV5-1 combines with J gene TRBJ2-7; 8 bases are shared with TRBD2. Trimming removed 6 bases from V and 1 base from J; junction bases left unmatched: 12. The CDR3 is 16 residues long. Germline CDR1 is SGHRS and CDR2 is YFSETQ. CDR3 DNA: TGCGCCAGCACCCTCAGCGTAGCGGGACAATCCTACGAGCAGTACTTC. The encoded protein is CASTLSVAGQSYEQYF.

This clonotype has more than one count but fewer than ten. The V and J genes are TRBV7-9 and TRBJ1-1; 8 bases line up with TRBD1. The germline V gene encodes CDR1 SEHNR and CDR2 FQNEAQ (reference sequence). CDR3 length: 14 residues. V lost 7 bases to trimming and J lost 3 bases; unmatched junction nucleotides: 7. CDR3 nucleotides: TGTGCCAGCAAGAGACAGGGGTTTGACACTGAAGCTTTCTTT. Its translation is CASKRQGFDTEAFF.

The CDR3: CAISDGLAGRWEQFF. The CDR3, as DNA: TGTGCCATCAGTGATGGACTAGCGGGCCGATGGGAGCAGTTCTTC. This chain joins TRBV10-3 and TRBJ2-1, with 11 bases aligning to TRBD2. The J segment lost 10 bases and the V segment lost 3 bases, leaving 8 bases of the junction unmatched. CDR1 and CDR2 (germline): ENHRY, SYGVKD. This CDR3 region has 15 residues.

The J gene is TRBJ2-7, the V gene TRBV11-2; tentative D call: TRBD1 (6 bases). The CDR3 consists of 16 residues. The V end lost 4 bases, the J end lost 3 bases, and 19 bases lay between the germline ends. Germline V gene sequence: CDR1 SGHAT, CDR2 FQNNGV. DNA for the CDR3: TGTGCCAGCAGCTCAATCGACAGGACACCGCACTACGAGCAGTACTTC. It specifies CASSSIDRTPHYEQYF. Together with reference TRBV11-2 and TRBJ2-7, the CDR3 gives the full variable domain: EAGVAQSPRYKIIEKRQSVAFWCNPISGHATLYWYQQILGQGPKLLIQFQNNGVVDDSQLPKDRFSAERLKGVDSTLKIQPAKLEDSAVYLCASSSIDRTPHYEQYFGPGTRLTVT.

A few counts support this clonotype. The rearrangement links TRBV7-2 to TRBJ2-1; perhaps TRBD2 as D (6 bases). Deletions cut 0 bases from V and 7 bases from J, with 13 bases between. In germline, CDR1 is SGHTA, CDR2 FQGNSA. The CDR3 loop spans 15 amino acids. In DNA, the CDR3 is TGTGCCAGCAGCTTAGCCCTAGCCGGAGGGAATGAGCAGTTCTTC. It encodes CASSLALAGGNEQFF.

This clonotype was observed a handful of times. V usage is TRBV12-3 or TRBV12-4 and J usage is TRBJ1-3; D is undetermined. This CDR3 comprises 13 residues. V was clipped by 3 bases and J by 3 bases, with 6 bases between them. CDR3 amino acids: CASSLVRGNTIYF. The CDR3 DNA reads TGTGCCAGCAGTTTGGTCCGTGGAAACACCATATATTTT.